This TCR beta chain was recovered during a study of T-cell memory formation after mild COVID-19. TCRdb used MiXCR to reprocess the 5' RACE reads, holding one entry per CDR3 protein. The top ten clones hold about 20% of a sample with 300,000 to 400,000 distinct CDR3 sequences, around 15% of them seen once. The CDR3 has 14 residues. Germline values: CDR1 MNHNY, CDR2 SVGAGI (reference sequence). Trimming removed 6 bases at V and 0 bases at J, with 10 bases between. This clonotype was seen at least ten times. The rearrangement links TRBV6-6 to TRBJ2-3, with D uncertain. The TCR originated in a young man who had mild COVID-19 (a few samples of this study predate the infection). Cell type and time point are not known. Sequenced input: PBMCs or a T cell subset sorted from them (not recorded which). In nucleotides, the CDR3 is TGTGCCAGCAGCCAGACTCTTAGCACAGATACGCAGTATTTT. Its protein product is CASSQTLSTDTQYF.